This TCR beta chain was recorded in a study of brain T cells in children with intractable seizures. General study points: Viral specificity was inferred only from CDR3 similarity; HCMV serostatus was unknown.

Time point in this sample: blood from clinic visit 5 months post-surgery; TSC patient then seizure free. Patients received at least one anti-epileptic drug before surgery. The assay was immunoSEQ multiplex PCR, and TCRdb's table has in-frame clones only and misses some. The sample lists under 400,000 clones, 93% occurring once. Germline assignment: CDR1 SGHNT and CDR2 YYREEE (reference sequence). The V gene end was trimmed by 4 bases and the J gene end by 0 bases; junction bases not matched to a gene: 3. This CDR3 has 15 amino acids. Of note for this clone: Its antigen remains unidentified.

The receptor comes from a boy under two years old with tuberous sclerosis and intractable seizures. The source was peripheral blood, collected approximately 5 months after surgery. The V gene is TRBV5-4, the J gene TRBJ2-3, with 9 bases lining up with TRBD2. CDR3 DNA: TGTGCCAGCAGCCCTAGCGGGGAGAGCACAGATACGCAGTATTTT. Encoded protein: CASSPSGESTDTQYF.